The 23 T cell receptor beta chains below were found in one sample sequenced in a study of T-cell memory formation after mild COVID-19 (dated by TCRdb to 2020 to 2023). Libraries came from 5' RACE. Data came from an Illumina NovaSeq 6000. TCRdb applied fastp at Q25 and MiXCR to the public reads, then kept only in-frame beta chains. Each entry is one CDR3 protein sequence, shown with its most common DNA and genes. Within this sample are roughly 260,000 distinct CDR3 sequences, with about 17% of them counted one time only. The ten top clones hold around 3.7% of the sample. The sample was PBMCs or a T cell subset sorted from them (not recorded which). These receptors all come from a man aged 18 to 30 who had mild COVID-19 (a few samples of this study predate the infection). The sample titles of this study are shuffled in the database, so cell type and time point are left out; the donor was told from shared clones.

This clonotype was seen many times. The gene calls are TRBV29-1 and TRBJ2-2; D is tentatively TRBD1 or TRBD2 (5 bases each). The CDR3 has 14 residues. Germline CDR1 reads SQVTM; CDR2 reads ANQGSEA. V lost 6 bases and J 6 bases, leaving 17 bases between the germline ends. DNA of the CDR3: TGCAGCGTCGGGGCTGGGACCATACCCGGGGAGCTGTTTTTT. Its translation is CSVGAGTIPGELFF.

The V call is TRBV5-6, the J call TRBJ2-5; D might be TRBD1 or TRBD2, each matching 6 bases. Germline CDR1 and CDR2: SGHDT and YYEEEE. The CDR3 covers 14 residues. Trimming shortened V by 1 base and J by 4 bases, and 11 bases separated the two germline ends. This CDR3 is CASSLRGRSETQYF. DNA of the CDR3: TGTGCCAGCAGCTTGCGGGGGCGTTCAGAGACCCAGTACTTC.

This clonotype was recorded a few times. The CDR3 spells CASSPAGHPDTQYF. As DNA, the CDR3 is TGCGCCAGCAGCCCGGCCGGACATCCAGATACGCAGTATTTT. The rearrangement uses TRBV5-1 and TRBJ2-3; the D gene is possibly TRBD1 (5 bases). Germline V gene data show CDR1 as SGHRS and CDR2 as YFSETQ. There are 14 residues in the CDR3. Trimming took off 4 bases at V and 4 bases at J, with 13 bases between the two ends.

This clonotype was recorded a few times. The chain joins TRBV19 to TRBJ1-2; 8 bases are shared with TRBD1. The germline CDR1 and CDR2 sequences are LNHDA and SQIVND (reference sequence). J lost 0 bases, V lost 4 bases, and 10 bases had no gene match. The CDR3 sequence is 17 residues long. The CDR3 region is CASSTEGTGRANYGYTF. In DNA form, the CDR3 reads TGTGCCAGTAGTACAGAGGGGACAGGTCGAGCTAACTATGGCTACACCTTC.

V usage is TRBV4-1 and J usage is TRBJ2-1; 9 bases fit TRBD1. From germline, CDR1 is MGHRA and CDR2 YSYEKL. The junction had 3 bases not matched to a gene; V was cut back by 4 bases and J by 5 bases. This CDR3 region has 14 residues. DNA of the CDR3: TGCGCCAGCAGCCGGGGACAGGGTCACAATGAGCAGTTCTTC. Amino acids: CASSRGQGHNEQFF.

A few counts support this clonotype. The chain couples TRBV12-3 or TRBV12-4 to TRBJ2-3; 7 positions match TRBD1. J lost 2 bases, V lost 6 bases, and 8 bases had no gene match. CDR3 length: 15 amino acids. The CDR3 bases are TGTGCCAGCAGGGCCGGGACAGATTACACAGATACGCAGTATTTT. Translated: CASRAGTDYTDTQYF.

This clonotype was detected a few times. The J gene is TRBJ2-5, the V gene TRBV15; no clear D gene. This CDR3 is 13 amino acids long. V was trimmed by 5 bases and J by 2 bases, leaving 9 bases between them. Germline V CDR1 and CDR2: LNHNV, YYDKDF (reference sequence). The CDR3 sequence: CATSGDPQETQYF. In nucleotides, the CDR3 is TGTGCCACCAGCGGGGATCCTCAAGAGACCCAGTACTTC.

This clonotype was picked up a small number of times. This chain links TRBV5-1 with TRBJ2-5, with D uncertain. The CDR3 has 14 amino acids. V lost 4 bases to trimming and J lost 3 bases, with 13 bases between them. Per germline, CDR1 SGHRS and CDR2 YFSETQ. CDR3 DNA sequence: TGCGCCAGCAGCATAGGTAAAGGGAAAGAGACCCAGTACTTC. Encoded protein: CASSIGKGKETQYF.

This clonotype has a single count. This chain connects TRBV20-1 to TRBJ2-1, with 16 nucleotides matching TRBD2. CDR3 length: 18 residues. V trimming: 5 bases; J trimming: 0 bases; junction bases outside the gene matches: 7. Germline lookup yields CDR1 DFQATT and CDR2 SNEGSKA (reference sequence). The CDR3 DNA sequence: TGCAGTGCTCCGGGACTAGCGGGGGGGCAGGGCTCCTACAATGAGCAGTTCTTC. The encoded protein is CSAPGLAGGQGSYNEQFF.

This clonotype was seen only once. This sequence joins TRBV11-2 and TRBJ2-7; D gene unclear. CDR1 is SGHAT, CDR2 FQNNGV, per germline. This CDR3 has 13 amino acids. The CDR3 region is CDSSPHHGYEQYV. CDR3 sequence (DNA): TGTGACAGCAGCCCCCACCACGGCTACGAGCAGTACGTC.

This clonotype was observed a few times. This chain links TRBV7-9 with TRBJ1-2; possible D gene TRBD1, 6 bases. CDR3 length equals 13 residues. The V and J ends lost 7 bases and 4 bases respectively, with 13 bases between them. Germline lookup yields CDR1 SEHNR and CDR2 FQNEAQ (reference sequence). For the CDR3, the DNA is TGTGCCAGCATCCCCACAGGGTCCTATGGCTACACCTTC. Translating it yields CASIPTGSYGYTF.

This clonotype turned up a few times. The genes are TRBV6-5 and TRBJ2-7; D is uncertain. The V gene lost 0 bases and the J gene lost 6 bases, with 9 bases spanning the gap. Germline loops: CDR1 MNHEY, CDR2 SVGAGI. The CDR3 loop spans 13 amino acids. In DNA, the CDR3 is TGTGCCAGCAGTTACTCTCGTTCCAGCGAGCAGTACGTC. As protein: CASSYSRSSEQYV.

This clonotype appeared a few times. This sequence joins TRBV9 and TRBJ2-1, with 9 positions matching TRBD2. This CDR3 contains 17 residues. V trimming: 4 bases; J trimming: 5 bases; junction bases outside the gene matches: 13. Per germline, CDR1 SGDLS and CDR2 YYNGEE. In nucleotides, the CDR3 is TGTGCCAGCAGCAGACAAGCACCGGGACTAGCAGACAATGAGCAGTTCTTC. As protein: CASSRQAPGLADNEQFF.

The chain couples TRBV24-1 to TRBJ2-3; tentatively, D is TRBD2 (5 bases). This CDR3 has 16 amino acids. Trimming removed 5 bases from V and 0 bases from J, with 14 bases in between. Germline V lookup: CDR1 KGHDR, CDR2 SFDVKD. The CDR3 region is CATSGRSGGSTDTQYF. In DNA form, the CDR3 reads TGTGCCACCAGTGGTAGGTCCGGAGGAAGCACAGATACGCAGTATTTT.

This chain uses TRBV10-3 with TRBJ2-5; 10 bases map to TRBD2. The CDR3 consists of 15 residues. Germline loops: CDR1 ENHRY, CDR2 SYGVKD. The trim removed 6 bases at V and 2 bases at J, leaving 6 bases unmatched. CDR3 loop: CAIRKGLAVQETQYF. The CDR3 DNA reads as TGTGCCATCAGGAAAGGACTAGCGGTACAAGAGACCCAGTACTTC.

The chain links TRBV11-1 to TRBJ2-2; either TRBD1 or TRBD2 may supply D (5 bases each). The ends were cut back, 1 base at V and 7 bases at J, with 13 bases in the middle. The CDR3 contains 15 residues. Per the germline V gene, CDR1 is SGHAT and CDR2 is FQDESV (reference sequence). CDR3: CASSLGDRWHGELFF. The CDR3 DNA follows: TGTGCCAGCAGCTTAGGGGACCGTTGGCACGGGGAGCTGTTTTTT. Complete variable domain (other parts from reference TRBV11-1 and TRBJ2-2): EAEVAQSPRYKITEKSQAVAFWCDPISGHATLYWYRQILGQGPELLVQFQDESVVDDSQLPKDRFSAERLKGVDSTLKIQPAELGDSAMYLCASSLGDRWHGELFFGEGSRLTVL.

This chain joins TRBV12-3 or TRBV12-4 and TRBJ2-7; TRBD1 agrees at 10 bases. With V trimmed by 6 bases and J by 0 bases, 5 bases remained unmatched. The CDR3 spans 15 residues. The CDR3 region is CASSVGQGGSYEQYF. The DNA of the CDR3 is TGTGCCAGCAGCGTCGGACAGGGGGGCTCCTACGAGCAGTACTTC.

DNA of the CDR3: TGTGCCAGCAGTTACTGGGAGCGAACAGGCCTCCACTTT. This sequence encodes CASSYWERTGLHF. The rearrangement links TRBV6-6 to TRBJ1-6; TRBD1 is a possible D gene (5 bases). With 1 base removed from V and 15 bases from J, the gap between germline ends came to 13 bases. CDR1 MNHNY and CDR2 SVGAGI come from the germline V gene (reference sequence). The CDR3 covers 13 residues.

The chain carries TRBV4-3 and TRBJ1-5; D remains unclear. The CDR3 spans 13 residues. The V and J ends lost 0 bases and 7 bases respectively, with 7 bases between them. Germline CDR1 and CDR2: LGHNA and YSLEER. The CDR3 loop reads CASSQDFQQPQHF. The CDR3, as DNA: TGCGCCAGCAGCCAAGATTTTCAGCAGCCCCAGCATTTT.

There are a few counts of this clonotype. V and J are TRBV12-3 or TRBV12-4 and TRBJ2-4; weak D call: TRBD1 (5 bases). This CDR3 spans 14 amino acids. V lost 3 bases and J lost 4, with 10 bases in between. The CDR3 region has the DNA TGTGCCAGCAGTTTTCAGGGAATTAAAAACATTCAGTACTTC. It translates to CASSFQGIKNIQYF.

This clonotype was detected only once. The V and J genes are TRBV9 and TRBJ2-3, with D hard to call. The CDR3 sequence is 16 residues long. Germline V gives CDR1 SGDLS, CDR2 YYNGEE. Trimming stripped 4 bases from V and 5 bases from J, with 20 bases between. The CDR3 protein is CASSPSAWAAGDTQYF. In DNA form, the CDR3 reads TGTGCCAGCAGCCCTTCCGCTTGGGCCGCCGGAGATACGCAGTATTTT.

The CDR3 DNA follows: TGTGCCAGCAGCCAAGGGGGCCGGGAGACCCAGTACTTC. As protein: CASSQGGRETQYF. The chain carries TRBV3-1 and TRBJ2-5; TRBD1 is a possible D gene (5 bases). CDR1 and CDR2 from the germline V gene are LGHDT and YNNKEL (reference sequence). The CDR3 is made up of 13 amino acids. The V and J ends lost 1 base and 5 bases respectively, with 8 bases between them.

CDR3 loop: CASSCTQGTILSYEQYV. CDR3 DNA: TGCGCCAGCAGCTGTACGCAGGGGACTATCTTATCCTACGAGCAGTACGTC. The chain is built from TRBV5-1 and TRBJ2-7; tentative D call: TRBD2 (7 bases). The germline V gene has CDR1 SGHRS and CDR2 YFSETQ. Trimming took off 3 bases at V and 1 base at J, with 20 bases between the two ends. The CDR3 has 17 amino acids.